This T cell receptor beta chain was sequenced in a study of cytomegalovirus exposure and HLA in healthy donors. Sequencing was performed with immunoSEQ multiplex PCR; in TCRdb, only in-frame clones are kept and a portion is missing. There are tens of thousands of clones in the sample; around 96% occur only once, and nearly 4.5% lies in the top ten. As regards this clone: Antigen specificity is unknown.

The V segment lost 0 bases and the J segment 3 bases; nucleotides outside the gene matches: 3. Germline V gene data show CDR1 as SGHTA and CDR2 as FQGNSA. This CDR3 comprises 16 residues. General study points: Reports credit the classifier with highly specific, highly sensitive diagnosis of cytomegalovirus status.

The sequenced material came from PBMCs. This clonotype originated in a young man in good health and CMV-seropositive. V usage is TRBV7-2 and J usage is TRBJ2-7; 12 bases map to TRBD2. The CDR3 DNA follows: TGTGCCAGCAGCTTAGCAGGGACTAGCGGGCTCTACGAGCAGTACTTC. Its protein product is CASSLAGTSGLYEQYF.